Listed below are T cell receptor beta chains from one sample, sequenced in a study of control samples from healthy donors and cancer patients. The assay was immunoSEQ multiplex PCR, and TCRdb's table has in-frame clones only and misses some. Seen here are roughly 95,000 clones, roughly 92% observed once, and the top ten hold approximately 3%. Sequencing input: blood. These TCRs come from a human donor in good health. The donor label of this sample is uncertain. CDR3s include the opening cysteine and the closing phenylalanine or tryptophan. The D gene is left open where the match is weak. For some rows the clone size is stated as once, few or many, or as a class when expanded; others skip it.

CDR3aa: CASSFRTSGGTGELFF; CDR3nt: TGTGCCAGCAGCTTCCGGACTAGCGGGGGCACCGGGGAGCTGTTTTTT; d_gene: TRBD2; j_gene: TRBJ2-2; abundance: NA; v_gene: TRBV5-6
CDR3aa: CASSMSGGYYNEQFF; CDR3nt: TGTGCCAGCAGCATGAGCGGGGGCTACTACAATGAGCAGTTCTTC; d_gene: TRBD2; j_gene: TRBJ2-1; abundance: once; v_gene: TRBV5-5
CDR3aa: CASSLEGLNYEQYF; CDR3nt: TGTGCCAGCAGCTTGGAGGGCCTAAACTACGAGCAGTACTTC; d_gene: NA; j_gene: TRBJ2-7; abundance: NA; v_gene: TRBV7-9
CDR3aa: CAWSTLSGNWDYGYTF; CDR3nt: TGTGCCTGGAGTACCTTATCGGGCAATTGGGACTATGGCTACACCTTC; d_gene: NA; j_gene: TRBJ1-2; abundance: NA; v_gene: TRBV30
CDR3aa: CASSGSGVQNEQFF; CDR3nt: TGTGCCAGCAGCGGTTCGGGGGTTCAGAATGAGCAGTTCTTC; d_gene: NA; j_gene: TRBJ2-1; abundance: once; v_gene: TRBV9
CDR3aa: CASSPRDRPRGTEAFF; CDR3nt: TGTGCCAGCAGCCCGCGGGACAGGCCCCGTGGCACTGAAGCTTTCTTT; d_gene: TRBD1; j_gene: TRBJ1-1; abundance: NA; v_gene: TRBV3-1/TRBV3-2
CDR3aa: CASSSIEGQPFNQPQHF; CDR3nt: TGTGCCAGCAGTTCCATCGAGGGACAGCCTTTCAATCAGCCCCAGCATTTT; d_gene: TRBD1; j_gene: TRBJ1-5; abundance: NA; v_gene: TRBV28
CDR3aa: CASSTDGSSGNTIYF; CDR3nt: TGCGCCAGCAGCACCGACGGGTCCTCTGGAAACACCATATATTTT; d_gene: NA; j_gene: TRBJ1-3; abundance: NA; v_gene: TRBV5-1
CDR3aa: CASSGGSRDYGYTF; CDR3nt: TGTGCCAGCAGTGGCGGCTCCCGGGACTATGGCTACACCTTC; d_gene: NA; j_gene: TRBJ1-2; abundance: few; v_gene: TRBV28
CDR3aa: CASSQARTSGGSTDTQYF; CDR3nt: TGTGCCAGCAGCCAAGCTCGAACTAGCGGGGGAAGCACAGATACGCAGTATTTT; d_gene: TRBD2; j_gene: TRBJ2-3; abundance: once; v_gene: TRBV3-1/TRBV3-2
CDR3aa: CASSATGTGSVSNYGYTF; CDR3nt: TGTGCCAGCAGCGCCACCGGGACAGGGTCAGTCTCAAACTATGGCTACACCTTC; d_gene: TRBD1; j_gene: TRBJ1-2; abundance: NA; v_gene: TRBV7-2
CDR3aa: CASTRDRGNSPLHF; CDR3nt: TGTGCCAGTACCCGGGACAGGGGTAATTCACCCCTCCACTTT; d_gene: TRBD1; j_gene: TRBJ1-6; abundance: NA; v_gene: TRBV19
CDR3aa: CAWRNKNLNYGYTF; CDR3nt: TGTGCCTGGAGGAATAAGAACCTAAACTATGGCTACACCTTC; d_gene: NA; j_gene: TRBJ1-2; abundance: NA; v_gene: TRBV30
CDR3aa: CASSFRAGGGSSPLHF; CDR3nt: TGTGCCAGCAGTTTTCGGGCGGGGGGCGGAAGTTCACCCCTCCACTTT; d_gene: NA; j_gene: TRBJ1-6; abundance: NA; v_gene: TRBV28
CDR3aa: CASSFPGRRGYTF; CDR3nt: TGTGCCAGCAGTTTCCCAGGTCGAAGAGGCTACACCTTC; d_gene: NA; j_gene: TRBJ1-2; abundance: NA; v_gene: TRBV27
CDR3aa: CASSQSRGNIQYF; CDR3nt: TGTGCCAGCAGCCAAAGTAGAGGGAACATTCAGTACTTC; d_gene: NA; j_gene: TRBJ2-4; abundance: few; v_gene: TRBV14
CDR3aa: CASSGEGVTTGELFF; CDR3nt: TGTGCCAGCAGTGGAGAGGGGGTCACCACCGGGGAGCTGTTTTTT; d_gene: NA; j_gene: TRBJ2-2; abundance: NA; v_gene: TRBV2
CDR3aa: CATSDQDRAGNTIYF; CDR3nt: TGTGCCACCAGTGACCAAGACAGGGCTGGAAACACCATATATTTT; d_gene: TRBD1; j_gene: TRBJ1-3; abundance: NA; v_gene: TRBV24-1
CDR3aa: CASSVAGGSSYEQYF; CDR3nt: TGTGCCAGCAGCGTAGCGGGGGGGAGCTCCTACGAGCAGTACTTC; d_gene: TRBD2; j_gene: TRBJ2-7; abundance: NA; v_gene: TRBV5-4
CDR3aa: CASSYEGYNEQFF; CDR3nt: TGTGCCAGCAGCTACGAGGGGTACAATGAGCAGTTCTTC; d_gene: NA; j_gene: TRBJ2-1; abundance: NA; v_gene: TRBV7-3
CDR3aa: CASRRNLRTGELFF; CDR3nt: TGTGCCAGCAGACGGAACCTACGCACCGGGGAGCTGTTTTTT; d_gene: NA; j_gene: TRBJ2-2; abundance: NA; v_gene: TRBV6-5
CDR3aa: CASSQGIGDEAFF; CDR3nt: TGTGCCAGCAGCCAAGGAATTGGGGATGAAGCTTTCTTT; d_gene: NA; j_gene: TRBJ1-1; abundance: NA; v_gene: TRBV3-1/TRBV3-2
CDR3aa: CASSRENTGELFF; CDR3nt: TGCGCCAGCAGTCGTGAAAACACCGGGGAGCTGTTTTTT; d_gene: NA; j_gene: TRBJ2-2; abundance: NA; v_gene: TRBV4-1